The rows below give T cell receptor beta chains drawn from one sample of a study of shared clonotypes between healthy human individuals. Measured with immunoSEQ multiplex PCR; TCRdb has only the in-frame clones, and not every one. The repertoire consists of around 2.5 million clones, with 80% to 95% occurring once and the leading ten covering approximately 0.36%. Material: naive CD4+ T cells from PBMCs. These receptors all come from a man between 18 and 35 years old in good health. Some clones in this sample may be carry-over from other donors' samples. Each CDR3 is given with its conserved first and last residue. D genes are given only for firm matches. The size entry is marked missing in some rows and otherwise reads once, few, many or a size class.

v_gene,j_gene,abundance,d_gene,CDR3nt,CDR3aa
TRBV28,TRBJ2-7,NA,TRBD1,TGTGCCAGCAGCCAAACACAGGGGGCCTACGAGCAGTACTTC,CASSQTQGAYEQYF
TRBV28,TRBJ1-4,NA,NA,TGTGCCAGCACCAGGACTAATGAAAAACTGTTTTTT,CASTRTNEKLFF
TRBV7-8,TRBJ1-5,NA,NA,TGTGCCAGCAGCGGGGACGGTTATAGCAATCAGCCCCAGCATTTT,CASSGDGYSNQPQHF
TRBV11-1,TRBJ2-1,NA,TRBD1,TGTGCCAGCAGCCCCACCCCCCAGGGGGCATCATACAATGAGCAGTTCTTC,CASSPTPQGASYNEQFF
TRBV5-1,TRBJ2-2,NA,NA,TGCGCCAGCAGCTTGGTCGGGAGCCCATCCGGGGAGCTGTTTTTT,CASSLVGSPSGELFF
TRBV7-9,TRBJ2-7,NA,NA,TGTGCCAGCAGCTTATCGGCATCCTACGAGCAGTACTTC,CASSLSASYEQYF
TRBV28,TRBJ1-2,NA,TRBD1,TGTGCCAGCAGACGATACAGGGGAGGGGGCTACACCTTC,CASRRYRGGGYTF
TRBV6-5,TRBJ1-4,NA,TRBD1,TGTGCCAGCAGGACCGGGACAGGGGGAGAAAAACTGTTTTTT,CASRTGTGGEKLFF
TRBV28,TRBJ2-7,NA,TRBD1,TGTGCCAGCAGTGATTTTTCGGGACAGGAATCCTACGAGCAGTACTTC,CASSDFSGQESYEQYF
TRBV5-4,TRBJ2-7,NA,NA,TGTGCCAGCAGCTCGGGGTCAGGGGATTTTTACGAGCAGTACTTC,CASSSGSGDFYEQYF
TRBV28,TRBJ2-3,once,TRBD2,TGTGCCAGCAGTTTAGAGTCACTAGCGGGAGGCAAGACAGATACGCAGTATTTT,CASSLESLAGGKTDTQYF
TRBV5-1,TRBJ2-7,NA,TRBD2,TGCGCCAGCAGGTCCGGGACTAGCGGGTTTTCCTACGAGCAGTACTTC,CASRSGTSGFSYEQYF
TRBV5-1,TRBJ1-1,NA,TRBD1,TGCGCCAGCAGCGTAGAGACAGGGGTGAACACTGAAGCTTTCTTT,CASSVETGVNTEAFF
TRBV28,TRBJ1-1,NA,NA,TGTGCCAGCAGTTTAGAAAACTTTGCCCAAATCCGGGACAATGAAGCTTTCTTT,CASSLENFAQIRDNEAFF
TRBV19,TRBJ2-6,NA,NA,TGTGCCAGTAGCCCACCCAGGGTGTCTGGGGCCAACGTCCTGACTTTC,CASSPPRVSGANVLTF
TRBV2,TRBJ1-4,NA,NA,TGTGCCAGCAGTGGATGGACAGATAATGAAAAACTGTTTTTT,CASSGWTDNEKLFF
TRBV6-1,TRBJ1-5,NA,NA,TGTGCCAGCAGTGAATCAGGTGATCAGCCCCAGCATTTT,CASSESGDQPQHF
TRBV18,TRBJ1-4,NA,NA,TGTGCCAGCTCACCCCGAGAGACGGGGGGTGAAAAACTGTTTTTT,CASSPRETGGEKLFF
TRBV28,TRBJ2-1,NA,TRBD2,TGTGCCAGTAGCGGGAGTATTTACAATGAGCAGTTCTTC,CASSGSIYNEQFF
TRBV6-5,TRBJ2-7,NA,TRBD1,TGTGCCAGCAGATCCTCCGGGACAGGGGCCTACGAGCAGTACTTC,CASRSSGTGAYEQYF
TRBV7-3,TRBJ2-3,NA,NA,TGTGCCAGCAGCTTAACCAGGGGCAGGGCAGGTGATACGCAGTATTTT,CASSLTRGRAGDTQYF
TRBV7-2,TRBJ2-1,NA,TRBD2,TGTGCCAGCAGCGTAGGACTAGCGGGAGTTTCGGAGCAGTTCTTC,CASSVGLAGVSEQFF
TRBV27,TRBJ2-1,NA,TRBD2,TGTGCCAGCAGTCCGCGGGGACTAGCGGGAGTCAGCGAGCAGTTCTTC,CASSPRGLAGVSEQFF
TRBV28,TRBJ1-2,once,TRBD1,TGTGCCAGCAGCCCCAGGGGTCACACACAGGGGTATGGCTACACCTTC,CASSPRGHTQGYGYTF
TRBV5-1,TRBJ1-2,once,TRBD1,TGCGCCAGCAGCTCGGGACAGAGCTATGGCTACACCTTC,CASSSGQSYGYTF
TRBV9,TRBJ2-5,NA,NA,TGTGCCAGCAGCGCTCCGGATGGGGGGCAAGAGACCCAGTACTTC,CASSAPDGGQETQYF
TRBV7-9,TRBJ1-5,once,NA,TGTGCCAGCAGCTTAACGACGGAGATACAGCCCCAGCATTTT,CASSLTTEIQPQHF
TRBV7-6,TRBJ1-5,NA,NA,TGTGCCAGCAGCTTACGGGGGGGGCTTATTCAGCCCCAGCATTTT,CASSLRGGLIQPQHF
TRBV7-9,TRBJ2-7,NA,NA,TGTGCCAGCAGCCTACGGGTCGGGGTTGCGTACGAGCAGTACTTC,CASSLRVGVAYEQYF
TRBV28,TRBJ2-7,NA,TRBD1,TGTGCCAGCAGTTTGCGACAGGGGTGGCAGTACTTC,CASSLRQGWQYF
TRBV7-9,TRBJ1-1,NA,TRBD1,TGTGCCAGCAGCCCCCGGAGCAGGGGGTACACTGAAGCTTTCTTT,CASSPRSRGYTEAFF
TRBV6-6,TRBJ2-1,NA,TRBD1,TGTGCCAGCAGAGACGCGGGACAGGGGGCAAATGAGCAGTTCTTC,CASRDAGQGANEQFF
TRBV9,TRBJ1-4,NA,NA,TGTGCCAGCAGCGGCCTTAGACAGTCAGCTGGTGAAAAACTGTTTTTT,CASSGLRQSAGEKLFF
TRBV18,TRBJ1-1,NA,NA,TGTGCCAGCTCACTTACACAAGGGGGTGGGATGAACACTGAAGCTTTCTTT,CASSLTQGGGMNTEAFF
TRBV5-4,TRBJ1-4,NA,NA,TGTGCCAGCAGCCCACAGGAGGCAACTAATGAAAAACTGTTTTTT,CASSPQEATNEKLFF
TRBV5-6,TRBJ1-5,NA,TRBD1,TGTGCCAGCAGCGGGGGGACAGGTGATCATCAGCCCCAGCATTTT,CASSGGTGDHQPQHF
TRBV19,TRBJ2-1,NA,TRBD2,TGTGCCAGTAGTGGGGGACTAGCGGACTACAATGAGCAGTTCTTC,CASSGGLADYNEQFF
TRBV15,TRBJ1-5,NA,TRBD1,TGTGCCACCAGCAGAGAGGGACAGGGTGGAGGACAGCCCCAGCATTTT,CATSREGQGGGQPQHF
TRBV6-6,TRBJ1-1,NA,TRBD1,TGTGCCAGCAGTTCCGACGGACAGGGGGTCACTGAAGCTTTCTTT,CASSSDGQGVTEAFF
TRBV7-2,TRBJ1-4,NA,TRBD1,TGTGCCAGCAGCGGAGGACAGGGGCGATCAACTAATGAAAAACTGTTTTTT,CASSGGQGRSTNEKLFF
TRBV18,TRBJ1-1,once,NA,TGTGCCAGCTCACCACCCTCGAAGACTGACACTGAAGCTTTCTTT,CASSPPSKTDTEAFF
TRBV18,TRBJ2-5,NA,NA,TGTGCCAGCTCACCACCGATGTTGCAAGAGACCCAGTACTTC,CASSPPMLQETQYF
TRBV15,TRBJ1-6,NA,TRBD1,TGTGCCACCAGCAGAGAAGTCGGGACAGGGGTAAATTCACCCCTCCACTTT,CATSREVGTGVNSPLHF
TRBV2,TRBJ2-7,NA,NA,TGTGCCAGCAGCTCTAGACTACCTAGTTTCTACGAGCAGTACTTC,CASSSRLPSFYEQYF
TRBV7-3,TRBJ2-5,few,NA,TGTGCCAGCAGCTTAACGGGGAGCCAAGAGACCCAGTACTTC,CASSLTGSQETQYF
TRBV5-1,TRBJ2-1,NA,NA,TGCGCCAGCAGCTTATCCAAGGGCCTCAATGAGCAGTTCTTC,CASSLSKGLNEQFF
TRBV6-5,TRBJ1-4,NA,NA,TGTGCCAGCAGCTACTCTGGGGGGGGAACTAATGAAAAACTGTTTTTT,CASSYSGGGTNEKLFF
TRBV27,TRBJ2-3,NA,TRBD2,TGTGCCAGCAGTTTGACTCCTAGCGGGAGCACAGATACGCAGTATTTT,CASSLTPSGSTDTQYF
TRBV4-2,TRBJ1-2,NA,NA,TGTGCCAGCCACGGGGCTCAATGGGGCGGCGTCTACTATGGCTACACCTTC,CASHGAQWGGVYYGYTF
TRBV7-3,TRBJ1-3,NA,NA,TGTGCCAGCAGCTTAGGACTTTACTCTGGAAACACCATATATTTT,CASSLGLYSGNTIYF
TRBV9,TRBJ2-5,NA,NA,TGTGCCAGCAGCGTAGACCGGAGACAAGAGACCCAGTACTTC,CASSVDRRQETQYF
TRBV11-3,TRBJ2-1,NA,TRBD2,TGTGCCAGCAGCTTAGATTTCGCGGGAGGGCAGTTCTTC,CASSLDFAGGQFF
TRBV4-3,TRBJ2-3,NA,NA,TGCGCCAGCAGCCAAGAAAAAACAGGGACAGATACGCAGTATTTT,CASSQEKTGTDTQYF
TRBV5-1,TRBJ2-7,NA,NA,TGCGCCAGCGGGGGACCAAGCCAGGACGAGCAGTACTTC,CASGGPSQDEQYF
TRBV10-3,TRBJ1-1,once,TRBD1,TGTGCCATCAGCCAGACAGGGGGCATCACTGAAGCTTTCTTT,CAISQTGGITEAFF
TRBV2,TRBJ2-7,NA,NA,TGTGCCAGCACAGGGGGGAGGTACGAGCAGTACTTC,CASTGGRYEQYF
TRBV6-5,TRBJ2-7,NA,TRBD2,TGTGCCAGCAGTTACTCTGGGGGGGGCTCCTACGAGCAGTACTTC,CASSYSGGGSYEQYF
TRBV5-4,TRBJ2-3,NA,NA,TGTGCCAGCAGCTTTAAGAGTGGGAGCACAGATACGCAGTATTTT,CASSFKSGSTDTQYF
TRBV2,TRBJ2-2,few,TRBD1,TGTGCCAGCATCCGGGACAGAAACACCGGGGAGCTGTTTTTT,CASIRDRNTGELFF